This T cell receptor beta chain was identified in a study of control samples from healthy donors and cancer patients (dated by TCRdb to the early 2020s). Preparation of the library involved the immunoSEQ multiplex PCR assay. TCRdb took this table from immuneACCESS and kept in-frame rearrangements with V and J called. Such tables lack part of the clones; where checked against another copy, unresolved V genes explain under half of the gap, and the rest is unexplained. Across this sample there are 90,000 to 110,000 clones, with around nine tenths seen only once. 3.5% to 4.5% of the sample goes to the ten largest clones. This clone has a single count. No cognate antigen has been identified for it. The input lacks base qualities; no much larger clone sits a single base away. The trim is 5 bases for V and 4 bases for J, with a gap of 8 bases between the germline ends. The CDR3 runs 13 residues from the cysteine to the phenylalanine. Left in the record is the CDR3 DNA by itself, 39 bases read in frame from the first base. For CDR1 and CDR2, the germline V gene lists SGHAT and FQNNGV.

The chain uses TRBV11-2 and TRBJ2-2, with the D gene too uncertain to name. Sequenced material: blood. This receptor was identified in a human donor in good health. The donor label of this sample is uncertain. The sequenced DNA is TGTGCCAGCAGCCCCTGGGTCACCGGGGAGCTGTTTTTT. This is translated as CASSPWVTGELFF.